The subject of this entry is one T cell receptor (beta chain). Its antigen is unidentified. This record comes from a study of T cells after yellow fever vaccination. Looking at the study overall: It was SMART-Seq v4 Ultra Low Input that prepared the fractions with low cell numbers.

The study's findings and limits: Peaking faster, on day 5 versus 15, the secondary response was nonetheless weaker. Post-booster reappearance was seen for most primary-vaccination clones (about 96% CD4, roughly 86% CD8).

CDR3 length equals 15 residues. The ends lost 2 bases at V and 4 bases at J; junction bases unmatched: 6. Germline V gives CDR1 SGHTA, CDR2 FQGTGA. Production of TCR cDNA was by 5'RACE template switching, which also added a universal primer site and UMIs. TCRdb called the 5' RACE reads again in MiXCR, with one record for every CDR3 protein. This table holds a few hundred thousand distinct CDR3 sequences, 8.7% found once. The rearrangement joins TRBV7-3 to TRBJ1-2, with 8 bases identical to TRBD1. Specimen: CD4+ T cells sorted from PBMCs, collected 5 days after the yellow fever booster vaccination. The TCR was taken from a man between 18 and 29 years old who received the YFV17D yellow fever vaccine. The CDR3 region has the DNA TGTGCCAGCAGCTTACAGGGGGCGCCGATCTATGGCTACACCTTC. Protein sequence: CASSLQGAPIYGYTF.